These 26 T cell receptor beta chains were sequenced from one sample in a study of blood T cell repertoires in COVID-19. Some clones are missing from TCRdb's copy, which holds only in-frame ones; the method was immunoSEQ multiplex PCR. The table lists around 290,000 clones, around nine tenths of them singletons. Sequenced input: PBMCs or T cells enriched from blood (not recorded which). These receptors were obtained from a woman aged 25 to 39 who had recovered from COVID-19.

As to this clone: One end of the junction varies from germline; a read error may be responsible. This sequence joins TRBV28 and TRBJ2-1; TRBD2 matches at 12 bases. The CDR3 contains 17 residues. Germline CDR1 is MDHEN and CDR2 is SYDVKM. The CDR3 DNA reads as TGTGCCAGCACATCTAGCGGGAGGGCCAGCTCCTACAATGGGCAGTTCTTC. The encoded protein is CASTSSGRASSYNGQFF.

The V gene is TRBV9, the J gene TRBJ2-7; 11 bases line up with TRBD1. The CDR3 is 15 residues long. The V gene end was trimmed by 4 bases and the J gene end by 5 bases; junction bases not matched to a gene: 8. Germline V gene lookup returns CDR1 SGDLS and CDR2 YYNGEE. CDR3 sequence reads: CASSPGQGASNEQYF. In DNA, the CDR3 is TGTGCCAGCAGCCCAGGACAGGGGGCTTCCAACGAGCAGTACTTC.

This chain connects TRBV15 to TRBJ2-4; 11 bases line up with TRBD2. Per germline, CDR1 LNHNV and CDR2 YYDKDF (reference sequence). CDR3 length: 18 amino acids. V was pared by 1 base and J by 3 bases, with 8 bases of the junction left unmatched. CDR3 bases: TGTGCCACCAGCAGAGTCGCGACTAGCGGGAATGTCAAAAACATTCAGTACTTC. This translates into CATSRVATSGNVKNIQYF.

The chain couples TRBV5-6 to TRBJ2-7; D is ambiguous. The CDR3 consists of 14 residues. CDR1 and CDR2 (germline): SGHDT, YYEEEE. Trimming left V 0 bases short and J 2 bases short, with 9 bases between. CDR3 sequence reads: CASSLGRQTYEQYF. The DNA of the CDR3 is TGTGCCAGCAGCTTGGGGCGGCAGACCTACGAGCAGTACTTC.

The gene calls are TRBV7-8 and TRBJ2-1, with 8 bases fitting TRBD2. Germline CDR1 reads SGHVS; CDR2 reads FQNEAQ. Trimming cost V 3 bases and J 8 bases; bases outside gene matches: 12. The CDR3 extends over 16 amino acids. The CDR3 sequence is CASSFPQRESGDEQFF. The DNA of the CDR3 is TGTGCCAGCAGCTTCCCCCAGCGGGAGTCTGGGGATGAGCAGTTCTTC.

The chain links TRBV7-6 to TRBJ1-1; weak D call: TRBD1 (5 bases). With 1 base removed from V and 3 bases from J, the gap between germline ends came to 12 bases. Germline V lookup: CDR1 SGHVS, CDR2 FNYEAQ. The CDR3 runs 15 residues. The CDR3 protein is CASSLDSRADTEAFF. The CDR3 DNA is TGTGCCAGCAGCTTAGATTCCAGGGCGGACACTGAAGCTTTCTTT.

The chain joins TRBV5-1 to TRBJ1-2; D unclear. The length of the CDR3 is 11 residues. From germline, CDR1 is SGHRS and CDR2 YFSETQ. Trimming removed 0 bases from V and 9 bases from J, with 6 bases in between. CDR3 sequence: CASSLDNRYTF. As DNA, the CDR3 is TGCGCCAGCAGCTTGGACAATCGCTACACCTTC.

This rearrangement joins TRBV30 to TRBJ2-1; possible D gene TRBD2, 5 bases. Germline CDR1 reads GTSNPN; CDR2 reads SVGIG (reference sequence). This CDR3 contains 12 residues. The V end lost 2 bases, the J end lost 8 bases, and 10 bases lay between the germline ends. The CDR3 bases are TGTGCCTGGAGTTCGACTACGGATGAGCAGTTCTTC. Translated, it gives CAWSSTTDEQFF.

The genes are TRBV3-1 (or the pseudogene TRBV3-2) and TRBJ2-1; 9 bases align to TRBD2. This CDR3 has 17 residues. The ends lost 3 bases at V and 4 bases at J; junction bases unmatched: 10. Looked up from germline, CDR1 is LGHDT and CDR2 is YNNKEL (reference sequence). The CDR3: CASSHPPGSGGYNEQFF. In DNA, the CDR3 is TGTGCCAGCAGCCACCCCCCAGGTAGCGGGGGATACAATGAGCAGTTCTTC.

The rearrangement joins TRBV4-3 to TRBJ1-2; 8 bases fit TRBD1. CDR1 is LGHNA and CDR2 is YSLEER in the germline V gene. The CDR3 totals 15 residues. V was clipped by 0 bases and J by 3 bases; unmatched bases: 3. The CDR3 sequence: CASSQDGQGYYGYTF. In nucleotides, the CDR3 is TGCGCCAGCAGCCAAGATGGACAGGGCTACTATGGCTACACCTTC.

The V call is TRBV7-2, the J call TRBJ2-3; D may be TRBD2 (5 bases). The CDR3 totals 16 residues. Between the trimmed V and J ends, which lost 4 bases and 0 bases, there was a span of 14 bases. Looked up from germline, CDR1 is SGHTA and CDR2 is FQGNSA. CDR3 loop: CASSSSVRGSTDTQYF. CDR3 nucleotide sequence: TGTGCCAGCAGCTCCTCCGTTAGAGGGAGCACAGATACGCAGTATTTT.

This chain links TRBV4-1 with TRBJ2-7; D possibly corresponds to TRBD1 (5 bases). The CDR3 loop spans 13 amino acids. CDR1 and CDR2 from the germline V gene are MGHRA and YSYEKL. V gave up 1 base and J gave up 3 bases, with 7 bases separating them. CDR3 region: CASSQGQLYEQYF. The CDR3 coding sequence is TGCGCCAGCAGCCAAGGACAGCTCTACGAGCAGTACTTC.

The gene calls are TRBV23-1 and TRBJ2-7, with TRBD1 matching 7 bases. TRBV23-1 is reported as an ORF; its role is uncertain. The CDR3 extends over 16 amino acids. The junction had 8 bases not matched to a gene; V was cut back by 2 bases and J by 1 base. This chain's CDR3 is CASSQRRQGGSYEQYF. For the CDR3, the DNA is TGCGCCAGCAGTCAAAGACGACAGGGTGGATCCTACGAGCAGTACTTC.

Here the CDR3 reads CAWSPTVLGGEQYF. CDR3 DNA sequence: TGTGCCTGGAGCCCCACGGTCCTGGGGGGCGAGCAGTACTTC. The genes are TRBV30 and TRBJ2-7, with a tentative D call TRBD2 (6 bases). CDR1 is GTSNPN and CDR2 is SVGIG in the germline V gene (reference sequence). Trimming cost V 3 bases and J 6 bases, with 18 bases left between them. The CDR3 runs to 14 residues.

This clone showed up just a few times. This chain connects TRBV28 to TRBJ1-2, with TRBD1 matching 7 bases. Germline V gives CDR1 MDHEN, CDR2 SYDVKM. This CDR3 has 18 residues. V was pared by 1 base and J by 0 bases, with 11 bases of the junction left unmatched. CDR3 in DNA: TGTGCCAGCAGTTTATCTTCTCTCAGGGGGTATCCTAACTATGGCTACACCTTC. It translates to CASSLSSLRGYPNYGYTF.

The chain combines TRBV5-1 with TRBJ2-7; no definite D call. Germline assignment: CDR1 SGHRS and CDR2 YFSETQ. V shed 0 bases and J shed 9 bases, with 16 bases lying between them. This CDR3 has 14 amino acids. CDR3 DNA sequence: TGCGCCAGCAGCTTGGAGGCGGCAGCGTCAGTGCAGTACTTC. Encoded protein: CASSLEAAASVQYF.

The rearrangement links TRBV27 to TRBJ2-3; a possible D gene is TRBD1 (5 bases). Germline CDR1 MNHEY, CDR2 SMNVEV (reference sequence). CDR3 length: 15 amino acids. V shed 4 bases and J shed 0 bases, with 11 bases lying between them. DNA for the CDR3: TGTGCCAGCAGTTCAGGACACCGGAGCACAGATACGCAGTATTTT. Translated, it gives CASSSGHRSTDTQYF.

The chain couples TRBV30 to TRBJ1-5; possible D gene TRBD1, 6 bases. Germline loops: CDR1 GTSNPN, CDR2 SVGIG (reference sequence). This CDR3 comprises 16 residues. V gave up 0 bases and J gave up 3 bases, with 15 bases separating them. The CDR3 is CAWSVSHRDPNQPQHF. The CDR3 coding sequence is TGTGCCTGGAGTGTTTCCCACAGGGATCCCAATCAGCCCCAGCATTTT.

The CDR3, as DNA: TGTGCCAGCAGCCGACTAGCGAGGATCAATGAGCAGTTCTTC. Amino acids: CASSRLARINEQFF. The rearrangement links TRBV27 to TRBJ2-1, with TRBD2 identical over 8 bases. Germline loops: CDR1 MNHEY, CDR2 SMNVEV (reference sequence). The CDR3 consists of 14 residues. Losses at the gene ends were 6 bases for V and 6 bases for J; bases not matched to a gene: 7.

This rearrangement joins TRBV7-8 to TRBJ2-7; D may be TRBD1 (5 bases). V was shortened by 0 bases and J by 3 bases, with 6 bases between the two germline ends. There are 13 residues in the CDR3. From germline, CDR1 is SGHVS and CDR2 FQNEAQ. Here the CDR3 reads CASSLARDYEQYF. The CDR3 bases are TGTGCCAGCAGCTTAGCCAGGGACTACGAGCAGTACTTC.

The chain uses TRBV7-2 and TRBJ2-7; possibly TRBD2 for D (6 bases). The CDR3 consists of 15 residues. Germline V lookup: CDR1 SGHTA, CDR2 FQGNSA. V shed 1 base and J shed 2 bases, with 12 bases lying between them. Here the CDR3 DNA reads TGTGCCAGCAGCTTAGATCATGCGGGACCCTACGAGCAGTACTTC. Its protein product is CASSLDHAGPYEQYF. Drawing the rest from reference TRBV7-2 and TRBJ2-7, the complete variable domain is GAGVSQSPSNKVTEKGKDVELRCDPISGHTALYWYRQSLGQGLEFLIYFQGNSAPDKSGLPSDRFSAERTGGSVSTLTIQRTQQEDSAVYLCASSLDHAGPYEQYFGPGTRLTVT.

V gene TRBV5-1 combines with J gene TRBJ2-3; D might be TRBD2 (6 bases). This CDR3 is built from 16 residues. The germline V gene encodes CDR1 SGHRS and CDR2 YFSETQ. The V gene lost 3 bases and the J gene lost 8 bases, with 22 bases spanning the gap. The CDR3 region has the DNA TGCGCCAGCAGCTGGAGGGACCCGGAATTTGGGGGTACGCAGTATTTT. It is translated as CASSWRDPEFGGTQYF.

The chain couples TRBV5-6 to TRBJ2-1, with TRBD2 identical over 8 bases. This CDR3 is 16 amino acids long. With V trimmed by 5 bases and J by 0 bases, 7 bases remained unmatched. Germline V gene lookup returns CDR1 SGHDT and CDR2 YYEEEE. CDR3 residues: CASSGAGASSYNEQFF. CDR3 nucleotide sequence: TGTGCCAGCAGTGGAGCGGGAGCGAGCTCCTACAATGAGCAGTTCTTC.

The chain joins TRBV9 to TRBJ2-7; 7 bases agree with TRBD1. The CDR3 consists of 14 residues. J lost 4 bases, V lost 3 bases, and 7 bases had no gene match. Germline V gene sequence: CDR1 SGDLS, CDR2 YYNGEE. The CDR3 DNA sequence: TGTGCCAGCAGCGCAGGACAGGTCCCATACGAGCAGTACTTC. Its protein product is CASSAGQVPYEQYF.

The rearrangement links TRBV11-2 to TRBJ2-1, with 9 nucleotides matching TRBD2. Germline CDR1 reads SGHAT; CDR2 reads FQNNGV. V shed 5 bases, J shed 3 bases, and the junction held 11 bases outside the gene matches. CDR3 size: 17 residues. The CDR3 protein is CASSPGGSGSVYNEQFF. CDR3 bases: TGTGCCAGCAGCCCCGGAGGTAGCGGGAGTGTCTACAATGAGCAGTTCTTC.

The V gene is TRBV6-5, the J gene TRBJ1-5; TRBD1 agrees at 9 bases. This CDR3 is built from 15 residues. The V gene end was trimmed by 2 bases and the J gene end by 6 bases; junction bases not matched to a gene: 5. CDR1 is MNHEY and CDR2 is SVGAGI in the germline V gene. CDR3 sequence reads: CASSYDNRGLQPQHF. CDR3 bases: TGTGCCAGCAGTTACGATAACAGGGGGCTTCAGCCCCAGCATTTT.